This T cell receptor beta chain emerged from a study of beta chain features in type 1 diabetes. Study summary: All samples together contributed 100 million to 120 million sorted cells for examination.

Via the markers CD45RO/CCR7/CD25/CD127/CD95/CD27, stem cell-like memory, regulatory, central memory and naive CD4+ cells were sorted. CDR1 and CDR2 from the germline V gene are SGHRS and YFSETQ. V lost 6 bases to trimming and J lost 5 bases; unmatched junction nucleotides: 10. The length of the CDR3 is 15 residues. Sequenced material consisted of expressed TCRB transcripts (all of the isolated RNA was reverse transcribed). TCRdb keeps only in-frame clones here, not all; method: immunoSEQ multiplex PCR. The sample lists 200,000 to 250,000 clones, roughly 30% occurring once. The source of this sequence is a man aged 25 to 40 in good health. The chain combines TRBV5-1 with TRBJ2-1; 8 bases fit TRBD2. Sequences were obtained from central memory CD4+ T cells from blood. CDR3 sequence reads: CASTPVAGTNNEQFF. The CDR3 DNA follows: TGCGCCAGCACCCCCGTAGCGGGGACTAACAATGAGCAGTTCTTC.